Listed below are T cell receptor beta chains from one sample, sequenced in a study of shared clonotypes between healthy human individuals. Measured with immunoSEQ multiplex PCR; TCRdb has only the in-frame clones, and not every one. Of about 2.4 million clones in the sample, over 85% were seen once. Sequenced material: naive CD4+ T cells sorted from blood. These receptors were obtained from a man between 18 and 35 years old in good health. Both conserved end residues are part of each CDR3.

v_gene	j_gene	CDR3aa
TRBV2	TRBJ2-7	CASSAGTGLGYEQYF
TRBV15	.	CATSRSDRGRNEQYF
TRBV6-1	TRBJ2-5	CASSEALTAQETQYF
TRBV5-6	TRBJ1-5	CASSLSRDGYWPQHF
TRBV6-1	TRBJ1-4	CASSDVVGGGLDEKLFF
TRBV7-2	TRBJ2-7	CASSHDRGNYEQYF
TRBV30	TRBJ2-7	CAWSLAYSYEQYF
TRBV6-6	TRBJ2-2	CASSILAGGPGELFF
TRBV5-1	TRBJ2-3	CASSGGLAGFTDTQYF
TRBV6-5	TRBJ2-1	CASSKGDPSYNEQFF
TRBV19	TRBJ1-5	CASSMSGAAVAQHF